This entry features one T cell receptor (beta chain) sequence. RNA in amounts of roughly 0.5 to 1 ug was reverse transcribed with random hexamers. One entry per CDR3 protein, called by TCRdb with MiXCR from the immunoSEQ multiplex PCR reads. The sample records almost 450,000 distinct CDR3 sequences, 75% to 90% being singletons. V shed 3 bases and J shed 5 bases, with 10 bases lying between them. Germline loops: CDR1 MGHRA, CDR2 YSYEKL. This CDR3 region has 13 residues. The sample is drawn from a study of CD8 T cells in Susac syndrome. Input material: CD8+ T cells from PBMCs. The TCR comes from a human donor with multiple sclerosis. This chain links TRBV4-1 with TRBJ2-5; no firm D call. The chain's CDR3 is CASSQGLEETQYF. CDR3 nucleotide sequence: TGCGCCAGCAGCCAGGGCTTGGAGGAGACCCAGTACTTC.